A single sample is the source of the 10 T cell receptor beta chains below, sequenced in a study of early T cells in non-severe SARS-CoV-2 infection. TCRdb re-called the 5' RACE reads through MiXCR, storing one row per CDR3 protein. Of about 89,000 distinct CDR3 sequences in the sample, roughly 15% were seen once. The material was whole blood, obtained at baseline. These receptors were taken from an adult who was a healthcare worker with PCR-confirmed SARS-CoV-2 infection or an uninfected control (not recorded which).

The CDR3 DNA is TGTGCCAGCAGTGCAACTTACGAGCAGTACTTC. Its translation: CASSATYEQYF. The V gene is TRBV2, the J gene TRBJ2-7; D ambiguous. The V end lost 4 bases, the J end lost 4 bases, and 5 bases lay between the germline ends. The CDR3 is made up of 11 amino acids. Germline CDR1 SNHLY, CDR2 FYNNEI.

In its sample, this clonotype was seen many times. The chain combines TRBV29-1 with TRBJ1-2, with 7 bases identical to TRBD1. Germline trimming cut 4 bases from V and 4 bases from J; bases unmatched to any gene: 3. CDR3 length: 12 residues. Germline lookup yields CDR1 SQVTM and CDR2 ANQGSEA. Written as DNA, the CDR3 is TGCAGCGTTGTGGACAGGCGCTATGGCTACACCTTC. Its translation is CSVVDRRYGYTF. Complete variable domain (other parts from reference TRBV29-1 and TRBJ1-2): SAVISQKPSRDICQRGTSLTIQCQVDSQVTMMFWYRQQPGQSLTLIATANQGSEATYESGFVIDKFPISRPNLTFSTLTVSNMSPEDSSIYLCSVVDRRYGYTFGSGTRLTVV.

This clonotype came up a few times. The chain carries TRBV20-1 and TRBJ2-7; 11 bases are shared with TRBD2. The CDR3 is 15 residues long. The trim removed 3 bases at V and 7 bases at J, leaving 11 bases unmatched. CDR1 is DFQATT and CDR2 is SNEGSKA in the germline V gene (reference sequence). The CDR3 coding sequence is TGCAGTGCTAGCACGACTAGCGGGATACTAGGGGAGCAGTACTTC. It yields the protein CSASTTSGILGEQYF.

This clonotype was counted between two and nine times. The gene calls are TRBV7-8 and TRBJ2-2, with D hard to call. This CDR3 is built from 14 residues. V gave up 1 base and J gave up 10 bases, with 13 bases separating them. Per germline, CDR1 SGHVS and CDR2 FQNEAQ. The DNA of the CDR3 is TGTGCCAGCAGCTTAGGATTATTTAGGACGGAGCTGTTTTTT. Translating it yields CASSLGLFRTELFF.

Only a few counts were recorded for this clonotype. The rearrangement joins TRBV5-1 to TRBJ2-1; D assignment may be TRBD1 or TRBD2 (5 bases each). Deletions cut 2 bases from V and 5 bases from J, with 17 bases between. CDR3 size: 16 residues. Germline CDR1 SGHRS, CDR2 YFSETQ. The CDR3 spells CASSFYPGTVNNEQFF. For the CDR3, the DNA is TGCGCCAGCAGCTTCTACCCCGGGACGGTTAACAATGAGCAGTTCTTC.

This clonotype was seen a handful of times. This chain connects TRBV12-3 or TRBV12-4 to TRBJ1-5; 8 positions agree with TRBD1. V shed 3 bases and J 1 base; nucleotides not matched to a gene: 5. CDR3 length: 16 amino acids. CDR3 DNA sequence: TGTGCCAGCAGTTTGCCCGGGACAGGCAGCAATCAGCCCCAGCATTTT. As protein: CASSLPGTGSNQPQHF.

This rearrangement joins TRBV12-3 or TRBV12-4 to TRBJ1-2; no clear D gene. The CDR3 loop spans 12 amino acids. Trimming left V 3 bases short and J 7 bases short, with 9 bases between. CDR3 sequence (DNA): TGTGCCAGCAGTTTCCGAGGCGTTGGCTACACCTTC. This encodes CASSFRGVGYTF.

This CDR3 reads CSATQPKEKLFF. CDR3 nucleotide sequence: TGCAGTGCTACCCAACCCAAAGAAAAACTGTTTTTT. The V gene is TRBV20-1, the J gene TRBJ1-4; the D is unclear. CDR3 size: 12 residues. Germline-derived CDR1 and CDR2 are DFQATT and SNEGSKA (reference sequence). Deletions cut 4 bases from V and 8 bases from J, with 11 bases between.

The CDR3 bases are TGCAGTGCTAGACCCCCAGGGTCCTACGAGCAGTACTTC. Translated: CSARPPGSYEQYF. The J gene is TRBJ2-7, the V gene TRBV20-1; possible D gene TRBD1, 5 bases. Trimming shortened V by 2 bases and J by 1 base, and 9 bases separated the two germline ends. Germline V gives CDR1 DFQATT, CDR2 SNEGSKA (reference sequence). This CDR3 region has 13 residues.

The CDR3 sequence is CASSLAVVPTSGYTF. The CDR3 DNA is TGTGCCAGCAGCTTGGCGGTGGTCCCGACGTCCGGCTACACCTTC. The chain employs TRBV5-8 and TRBJ1-2; no firm D call. The CDR3 contains 15 residues. Trimming removed 0 bases from V and 8 bases from J, with 17 bases in between. Per germline, CDR1 SGHTS and CDR2 YDEGEE.